What follows are 25 T cell receptor beta chains derived from one specimen sequenced in a study of shared clonotypes between healthy human individuals (dated by TCRdb to 2018 to 2020). Preparation of the library involved the immunoSEQ multiplex PCR assay. TCRdb mirrors the immuneACCESS table, restricted to in-frame sequences. Some clones are absent from its copies; in checked studies, under half trace to an unresolved V gene, and the reason for the others is unknown. The sample has hundreds of thousands of clones on record, 96% of them singletons. About 0.25% of the sample is taken by the ten largest. CD8 naive samples consisted of CD45RO-negative cells that were positively selected for CCR7, yielding a CD45RA+CCR7+ population without TemRA cells. Input material: naive CD8+ T cells sorted from blood. This specimen's cell subset or site label, interpreted: CD45RA+CCR7+. Source of these receptors: a man under 40 in good health.

The J gene is TRBJ2-1, the V gene TRBV11-2; weak D call: TRBD1 (6 bases). Germline V gives CDR1 SGHAT, CDR2 FQNNGV. Trimming cost V 3 bases and J 10 bases, with 10 bases left between them. The CDR3 runs 12 residues. In nucleotides, the CDR3 is TGTGCCAGCAGCTTTCGGACAGCAGAGCAGTTCTTC. It specifies CASSFRTAEQFF.

The V call is TRBV19, the J call TRBJ2-2; 7 positions agree with TRBD2. The CDR3 runs to 14 residues. The junction had 7 bases not matched to a gene; V was cut back by 7 bases and J by 5 bases. Germline V gives CDR1 LNHDA, CDR2 SQIVND (reference sequence). CDR3 sequence reads: CASTKSGGTGELFF. The CDR3 DNA reads TGTGCCAGTACCAAGTCGGGAGGAACCGGGGAGCTGTTTTTT.

The chain joins TRBV23-1 to TRBJ2-1, with 10 bases identical to TRBD1. TRBV23-1 carries the ORF label, with uncertain function. The CDR3 runs 17 residues. V lost 4 bases to trimming and J lost 2 bases; unmatched junction nucleotides: 8. The DNA of the CDR3 is TGCGCCAGCAGTCTCTCGACCGACAGGGGGCCCTACAATGAGCAGTTCTTC. This encodes CASSLSTDRGPYNEQFF.

The chain is built from TRBV2 and TRBJ1-3; D is possibly TRBD1 (5 bases). From germline, CDR1 is SNHLY and CDR2 FYNNEI. The germline V and J ends were trimmed by 5 bases and 2 bases, with 7 bases remaining between them. CDR3 length: 13 residues. The CDR3 DNA follows: TGTGCCAGCAGTCAGGGAGCTGGAAACACCATATATTTT. Its translation is CASSQGAGNTIYF.

CDR3 amino acids: CATTIGPNTEAFF. The CDR3 region has the DNA TGTGCCACGACCATCGGGCCTAACACTGAAGCTTTCTTT. V gene TRBV19 combines with J gene TRBJ1-1; D remains ambiguous. This CDR3 is 13 amino acids long. Germline CDR1 is LNHDA and CDR2 is SQIVND (reference sequence). The V end lost 10 bases, the J end lost 2 bases, and 14 bases lay between the germline ends.

This clone was recorded once. The rearrangement joins TRBV29-1 to TRBJ1-2, with 7 bases fitting TRBD1. Germline CDR1 reads SQVTM; CDR2 reads ANQGSEA. The trim removed 3 bases at V and 0 bases at J, leaving 13 bases unmatched. The CDR3 totals 17 residues. CDR3 in amino acids: CSVDPGDREVANYGYTF. In nucleotides, the CDR3 is TGCAGCGTTGACCCCGGAGACAGGGAAGTAGCTAACTATGGCTACACCTTC.

This rearrangement joins TRBV6-1 to TRBJ2-2; a weak D match, TRBD2 (6 bases). In germline, CDR1 is MNHNS, CDR2 SASEGT. V was trimmed by 7 bases and J by 2 bases, leaving 14 bases between them. This CDR3 spans 15 amino acids. In nucleotides, the CDR3 is TGTGCCAGCATGGGTAGCGGTACCAACACCGGGGAGCTGTTTTTT. It translates to CASMGSGTNTGELFF.

The chain couples TRBV19 to TRBJ1-1; D is unresolved. CDR1 LNHDA and CDR2 SQIVND come from the germline V gene (reference sequence). V lost 3 bases, J lost 5 bases, and 10 bases lay in between. The CDR3 length is 13 residues. Here the CDR3 DNA reads TGTGCCAGTAGTATCCCGGGTTGGACTGAAGCTTTCTTT. It encodes CASSIPGWTEAFF. Drawing the rest from reference TRBV19 and TRBJ1-1, the complete variable domain is DGGITQSPKYLFRKEGQNVTLSCEQNLNHDAMYWYRQDPGQGLRLIYYSQIVNDFQKGDIAEGYSVSREKKESFPLTVTSAQKNPTAFYLCASSIPGWTEAFFGQGTRLTVV.

This chain joins TRBV7-9 and TRBJ1-3; no reliable D call. This CDR3 comprises 11 residues. V was cut by 1 base and J by 8 bases, with 3 bases left in between. Germline V gene lookup returns CDR1 SEHNR and CDR2 FQNEAQ (reference sequence). The CDR3 region has the DNA TGTGCCAGCAGCTTAGGTGACACCATATATTTT. Translation: CASSLGDTIYF.

The chain links TRBV10-3 to TRBJ2-7, with 9 bases that match TRBD1. Germline V gene sequence: CDR1 ENHRY, CDR2 SYGVKD. V shed 5 bases, J shed 4 bases, and the junction held 9 bases outside the gene matches. The CDR3 is 15 amino acids. The DNA for the CDR3 is TGTGCCATCAGTTCCCCGGGACAGGGTTTTTACGAGCAGTACTTC. It translates to CAISSPGQGFYEQYF.

The rearrangement links TRBV25-1 to TRBJ2-1, with D perhaps TRBD2 (6 bases). Trimming cost V 2 bases and J 2 bases, with 7 bases left between them. Germline V gene sequence: CDR1 MGHDK, CDR2 SYGVNS. The CDR3 sequence is 14 residues long. The CDR3 region is CASSEGTPYNEQFF. The DNA for the CDR3 is TGTGCCAGCAGTGAAGGGACTCCCTACAATGAGCAGTTCTTC.

Only one count was recorded for this clone. The rearrangement joins TRBV5-1 to TRBJ1-1; 9 positions agree with TRBD1. CDR1 is SGHRS and CDR2 is YFSETQ in the germline V gene. The CDR3 totals 14 residues. Trimming at V came to 4 bases and at J to 5 bases, leaving 6 bases not matched to a gene. CDR3 in DNA: TGCGCCAGCAGCAAAACAGGGGGCCGGACTGAAGCTTTCTTT. Protein sequence: CASSKTGGRTEAFF.

The chain links TRBV5-1 to TRBJ1-3, with a possible D match to TRBD1 (5 bases). The CDR3 extends over 15 amino acids. Deletions cut 4 bases from V and 4 bases from J, with 15 bases between. Germline V gene lookup returns CDR1 SGHRS and CDR2 YFSETQ. The CDR3 coding sequence is TGCGCCAGCAGCCATACAGGTTCCCCCGGAAACACCATATATTTT. It encodes CASSHTGSPGNTIYF.

The DNA for the CDR3 is TGTGCCAGCAGTGGAATAGCGGGAACTACAGATACGCAGTATTTT. It is translated as CASSGIAGTTDTQYF. This sequence joins TRBV28 and TRBJ2-3; 8 bases align to TRBD2. J was trimmed by 3 bases and V by 5 bases; bases with no gene match: 7. Germline V gene lookup returns CDR1 MDHEN and CDR2 SYDVKM. CDR3 length equals 15 residues.

The chain recombines TRBV18 with TRBJ1-4; unclear D gene. Between the trimmed V and J ends, which lost 3 bases and 4 bases, there was a span of 12 bases. This CDR3 has 15 residues. Germline CDR1 reads KGHSH; CDR2 reads LQKENI. CDR3 residues: CASSPNLGFNEKLFF. The DNA for the CDR3 is TGTGCCAGCTCACCTAACCTGGGGTTTAATGAAAAACTGTTTTTT.

Written as DNA, the CDR3 is TGCGCCAGCAGCCAGAGGGGCTCGAACACCGGGGAGCTGTTTTTT. This codes for CASSQRGSNTGELFF. This chain uses TRBV4-1 with TRBJ2-2, with D perhaps TRBD1 or TRBD2 (5 bases each). Deletions cut 3 bases from V and 0 bases from J, with 8 bases between. This CDR3 spans 15 amino acids. CDR1 is MGHRA, CDR2 YSYEKL, per germline.

The V gene is TRBV7-9, the J gene TRBJ1-1; D gene ambiguous. The CDR3 has 15 amino acids. The germline V gene encodes CDR1 SEHNR and CDR2 FQNEAQ (reference sequence). The ends were cut back, 1 base at V and 1 base at J, with 10 bases in the middle. The CDR3 sequence: CASSLGTVGNTEAFF. DNA of the CDR3: TGTGCCAGCAGCTTAGGTACGGTTGGGAACACTGAAGCTTTCTTT.

A note on this clone: The same CDR3 is also encoded by other DNA sequences in this sample. The CDR3, as DNA: TGTGCCATCGGTAGCAATCAGCCCCAGCATTTT. It yields the protein CAIGSNQPQHF. The V gene is TRBV10-3, the J gene TRBJ1-5; D call uncertain. Germline V gene data show CDR1 as ENHRY and CDR2 as SYGVKD. The CDR3 spans 11 residues. The V end was cut by 8 bases, the J end by 0 bases, with 2 bases between.

V and J are TRBV6-5 and TRBJ1-1; D is perhaps TRBD1 (5 bases). There are 14 residues in the CDR3. Per the germline V gene, CDR1 is MNHEY and CDR2 is SVGAGI. Trimming took 6 bases from V and 5 from J, leaving 16 bases between them. CDR3 in amino acids: CASSPPGWGTEAFF. In DNA form, the CDR3 reads TGTGCCAGCAGCCCCCCAGGATGGGGGACTGAAGCTTTCTTT.

This sequence joins TRBV10-2 and TRBJ2-5, with 13 bases fitting TRBD2. The CDR3 runs 18 residues. V trimming: 0 bases; J trimming: 3 bases; junction bases outside the gene matches: 7. CDR1 WSHSY and CDR2 SAAADI come from the germline V gene. CDR3 protein: CASSESLAGGPGEETQYF. CDR3 nucleotide sequence: TGCGCCAGCAGTGAGTCACTAGCGGGAGGGCCGGGGGAAGAGACCCAGTACTTC.

The chain is built from TRBV5-4 and TRBJ2-2, with TRBD2 identical over 7 bases. The CDR3 sequence is 16 residues long. The germline V gene has CDR1 SGHNT and CDR2 YYREEE (reference sequence). Trimming removed 2 bases from V and 0 bases from J; junction bases left unmatched: 4. CDR3 DNA: TGTGCCAGCAGCTTCAGGACTAGGGCGAACACCGGGGAGCTGTTTTTT. It specifies CASSFRTRANTGELFF.

The chain joins TRBV27 to TRBJ2-1; TRBD1 matches 9 bases. Germline trimming cut 3 bases from V and 2 bases from J; bases unmatched to any gene: 20. The CDR3 is made up of 21 amino acids. Germline loops: CDR1 MNHEY, CDR2 SMNVEV (reference sequence). This CDR3 reads CASSLGGQGTGQFRTYNEQFF. The CDR3 nucleotides are TGTGCCAGCAGTTTGGGGGGGCAGGGGACAGGGCAATTCAGAACCTACAATGAGCAGTTCTTC.

V usage is TRBV27 and J usage is TRBJ1-2; possibly TRBD1 for D (5 bases). Germline loops: CDR1 MNHEY, CDR2 SMNVEV (reference sequence). V was shortened by 3 bases and J by 5 bases, with 13 bases between the two germline ends. CDR3 size: 14 residues. CDR3 amino acids: CASSLRGAGYGYTF. CDR3 DNA: TGTGCCAGCAGTTTGCGGGGCGCTGGGTATGGCTACACCTTC.

This clone appeared once. J is TRBJ2-7 and V is TRBV30; no reliable D call. V lost 4 bases and J 3 bases, leaving 7 bases between the germline ends. The germline gives CDR1 GTSNPN, CDR2 SVGIG (reference sequence). The CDR3 contains 11 residues. CDR3 residues: CAWTHSYEQYF. The CDR3 region has the DNA TGTGCCTGGACGCACAGCTACGAGCAGTACTTC. Combining the CDR3 with reference TRBV30 and TRBJ2-7 gives the whole variable domain SQTIHQWPATLVQPVGSPLSLECTVEGTSNPNLYWYRQAAGRGLQLLFYSVGIGQISSEVPQNLSASRPQDRQFILSSKKLLLSDSGFYLCAWTHSYEQYFGPGTRLTVT.

The rearrangement uses TRBV2 and TRBJ1-1; D remains ambiguous. V lost 7 bases and J 0 bases, leaving 12 bases between the germline ends. CDR1 and CDR2 from the germline V gene are SNHLY and FYNNEI. CDR3 length equals 14 residues. The CDR3 protein is CASNSLGMNTEAFF. CDR3 DNA sequence: TGTGCCAGCAATTCGTTGGGTATGAACACTGAAGCTTTCTTT.